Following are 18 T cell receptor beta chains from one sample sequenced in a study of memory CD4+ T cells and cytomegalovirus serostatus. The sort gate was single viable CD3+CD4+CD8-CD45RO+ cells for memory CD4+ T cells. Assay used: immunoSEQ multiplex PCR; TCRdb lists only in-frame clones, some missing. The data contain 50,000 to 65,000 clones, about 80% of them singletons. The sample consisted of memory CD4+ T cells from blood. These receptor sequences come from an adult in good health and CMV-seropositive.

CDR3 region: CASSPIRGPYEQYF. In DNA, the CDR3 is TGTGCCAGCAGCCCCATCCGTGGACCCTACGAGCAGTACTTC. The chain carries TRBV7-8 and TRBJ2-5, with D unclear. The end of the DNA fits TRBJ2-7 better, so the J call may be wrong. Germline V gene sequence: CDR1 SGHVS, CDR2 FQNEAQ. This CDR3 has 14 amino acids.

The CDR3 DNA sequence: TGTGCCAGCAGCCAGGGTACGGTGTTCACTGAAGCTTTCTTT. Protein: CASSQGTVFTEAFF. The chain has TRBV5-8 and TRBJ1-1, with D possibly TRBD1 on 5 matching bases. V gave up 4 bases and J gave up 4 bases, with 14 bases separating them. The germline CDR1 and CDR2 sequences are SGHTS and YDEGEE. The CDR3 contains 14 residues.

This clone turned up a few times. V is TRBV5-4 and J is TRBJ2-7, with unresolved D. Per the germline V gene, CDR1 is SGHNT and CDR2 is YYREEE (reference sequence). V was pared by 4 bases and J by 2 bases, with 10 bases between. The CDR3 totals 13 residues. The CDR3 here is CASSPQNTYEQYF. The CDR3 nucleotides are TGTGCCAGCAGCCCGCAAAACACCTACGAGCAGTACTTC.

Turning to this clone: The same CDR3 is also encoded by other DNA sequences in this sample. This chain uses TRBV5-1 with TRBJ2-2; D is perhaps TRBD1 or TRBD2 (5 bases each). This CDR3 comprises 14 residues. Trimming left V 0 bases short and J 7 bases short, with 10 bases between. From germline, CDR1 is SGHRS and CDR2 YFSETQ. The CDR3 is CASSLGGASGELFF. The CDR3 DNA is TGCGCCAGCAGCTTGGGAGGGGCGAGCGGGGAGCTGTTTTTT. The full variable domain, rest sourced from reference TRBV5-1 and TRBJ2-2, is KAGVTQTPRYLIKTRGQQVTLSCSPISGHRSVSWYQQTPGQGLQFLFEYFSETQRNKGNFPGRFSGRQFSNSRSEMNVSTLELGDSALYLCASSLGGASGELFFGEGSRLTVL.

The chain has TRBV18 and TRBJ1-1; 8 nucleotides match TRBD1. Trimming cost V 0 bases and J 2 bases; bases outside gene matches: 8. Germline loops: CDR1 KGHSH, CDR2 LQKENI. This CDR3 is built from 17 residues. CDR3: CASSPPRQGRGNTEAFF. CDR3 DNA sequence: TGTGCCAGCTCACCACCGAGACAGGGGCGAGGAAACACTGAAGCTTTCTTT.

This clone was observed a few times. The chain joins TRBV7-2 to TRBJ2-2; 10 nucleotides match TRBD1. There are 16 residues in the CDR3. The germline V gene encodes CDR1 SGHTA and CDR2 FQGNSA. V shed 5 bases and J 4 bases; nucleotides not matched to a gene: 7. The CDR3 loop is CASSQPTGGGTGELFF. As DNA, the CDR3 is TGTGCCAGCAGCCAACCGACAGGGGGCGGCACCGGGGAGCTGTTTTTT.

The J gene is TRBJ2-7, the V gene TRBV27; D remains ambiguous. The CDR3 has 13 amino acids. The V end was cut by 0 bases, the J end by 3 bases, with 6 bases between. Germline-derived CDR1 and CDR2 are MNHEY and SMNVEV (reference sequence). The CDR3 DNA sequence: TGTGCCAGCAGTTTATCGCAGCGCTACGAGCAGTACTTC. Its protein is CASSLSQRYEQYF.

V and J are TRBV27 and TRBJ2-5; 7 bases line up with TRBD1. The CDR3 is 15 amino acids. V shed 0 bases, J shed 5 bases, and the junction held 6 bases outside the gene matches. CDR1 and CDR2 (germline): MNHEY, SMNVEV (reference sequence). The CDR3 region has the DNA TGTGCCAGCAGTTTATCGGTCCCCAGGGGGGAGACCCAGTACTTC. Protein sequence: CASSLSVPRGETQYF.

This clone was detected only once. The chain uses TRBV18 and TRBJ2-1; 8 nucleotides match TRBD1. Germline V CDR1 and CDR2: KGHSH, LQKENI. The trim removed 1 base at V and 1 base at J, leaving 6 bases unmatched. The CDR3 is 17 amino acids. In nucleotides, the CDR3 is TGTGCCAGCTCACCACGCCTCGGACAGGGTTCCTACAATGAGCAGTTCTTC. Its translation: CASSPRLGQGSYNEQFF.

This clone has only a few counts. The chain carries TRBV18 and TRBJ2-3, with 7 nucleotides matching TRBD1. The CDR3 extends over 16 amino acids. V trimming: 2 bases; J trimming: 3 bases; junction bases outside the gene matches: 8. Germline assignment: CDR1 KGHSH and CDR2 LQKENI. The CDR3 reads CASSPGKGAGTDTQYF. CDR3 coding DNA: TGTGCCAGCTCACCAGGGAAGGGGGCTGGGACAGATACGCAGTATTTT. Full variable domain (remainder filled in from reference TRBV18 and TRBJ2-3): NAGVMQNPRHLVRRRGQEARLRCSPMKGHSHVYWYRQLPEEGLKFMVYLQKENIIDESGMPKERFSAEFPKEGPSILRIQQVVRGDSAAYFCASSPGKGAGTDTQYFGPGTRLTVL.

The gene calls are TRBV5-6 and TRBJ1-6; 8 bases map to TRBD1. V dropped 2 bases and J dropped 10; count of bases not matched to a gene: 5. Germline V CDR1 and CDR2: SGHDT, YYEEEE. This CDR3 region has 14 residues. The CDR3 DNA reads TGTGCCAGCAGCTTTGACAGGGGAGAATCACCCCTCCACTTT. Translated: CASSFDRGESPLHF.

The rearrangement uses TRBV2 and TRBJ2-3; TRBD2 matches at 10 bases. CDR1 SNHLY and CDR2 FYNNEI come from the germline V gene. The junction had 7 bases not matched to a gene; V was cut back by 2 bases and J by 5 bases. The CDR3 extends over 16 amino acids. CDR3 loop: CASSELASGRVDTQYF. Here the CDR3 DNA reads TGTGCCAGCAGTGAACTGGCTAGCGGGAGAGTAGATACGCAGTATTTT.

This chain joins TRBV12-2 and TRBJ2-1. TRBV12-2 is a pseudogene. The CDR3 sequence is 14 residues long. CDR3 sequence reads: CASRLARWGNEQFF. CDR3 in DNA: TGTGCAAGTCGCTTAGCTCGGTGGGGGAATGAGCAGTTCTTC.

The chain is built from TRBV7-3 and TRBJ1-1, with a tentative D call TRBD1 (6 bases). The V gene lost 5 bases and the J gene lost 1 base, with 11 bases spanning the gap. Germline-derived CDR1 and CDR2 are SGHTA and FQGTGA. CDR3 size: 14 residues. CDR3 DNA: TGTGCCAGCAGCGGGGGGGGGCCGAACACTGAAGCTTTCTTT. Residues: CASSGGGPNTEAFF.

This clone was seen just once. The CDR3 region has the DNA TGCGCCAGCAGCTCCCGGGGAACTAATGAAAAACTGTTTTTT. Encoded protein: CASSSRGTNEKLFF. The chain recombines TRBV5-1 with TRBJ1-4; D gene uncertain. Germline CDR1 is SGHRS and CDR2 is YFSETQ. Trimming pared 3 bases from V and 1 base from J, leaving 7 bases between. The CDR3 consists of 14 residues.

DNA of the CDR3: TGTGCCAGCAGTTTTTCGGACAGAACAGGGCCCCAGCATTTT. This encodes CASSFSDRTGPQHF. The rearrangement links TRBV28 to TRBJ1-5; D is perhaps TRBD1 (6 bases). Germline V gene data show CDR1 as MDHEN and CDR2 as SYDVKM. V was shortened by 3 bases and J by 9 bases, with 15 bases between the two germline ends. This CDR3 is built from 14 residues.

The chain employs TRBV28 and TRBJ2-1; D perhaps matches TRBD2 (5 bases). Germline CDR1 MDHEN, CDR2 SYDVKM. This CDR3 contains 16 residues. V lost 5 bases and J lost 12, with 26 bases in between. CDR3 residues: CASSPSGSLIGGGQFF. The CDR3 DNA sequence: TGTGCCAGCAGTCCCTCGGGCTCTCTTATTGGAGGTGGGCAGTTCTTC.

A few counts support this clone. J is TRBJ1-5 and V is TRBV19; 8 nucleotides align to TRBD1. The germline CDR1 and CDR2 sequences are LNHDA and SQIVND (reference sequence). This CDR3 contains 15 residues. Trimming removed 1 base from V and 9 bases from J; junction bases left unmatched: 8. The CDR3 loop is CASSIGGQGPRPQHF. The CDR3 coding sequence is TGTGCCAGTAGTATAGGCGGACAGGGCCCGAGGCCCCAGCATTTT.